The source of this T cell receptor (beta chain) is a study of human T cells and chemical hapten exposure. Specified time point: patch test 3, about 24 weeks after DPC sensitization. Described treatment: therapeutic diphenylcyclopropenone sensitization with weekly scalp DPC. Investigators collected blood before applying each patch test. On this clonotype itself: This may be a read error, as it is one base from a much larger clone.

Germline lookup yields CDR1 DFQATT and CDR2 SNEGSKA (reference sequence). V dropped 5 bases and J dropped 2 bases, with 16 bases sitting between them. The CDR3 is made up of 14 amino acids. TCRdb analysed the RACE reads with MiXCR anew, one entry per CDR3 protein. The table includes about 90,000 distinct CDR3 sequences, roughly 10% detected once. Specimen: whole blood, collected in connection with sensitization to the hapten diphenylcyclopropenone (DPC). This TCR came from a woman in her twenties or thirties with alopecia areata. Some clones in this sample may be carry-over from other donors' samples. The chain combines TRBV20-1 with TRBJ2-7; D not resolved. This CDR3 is CSAPPPQFTYEQYF. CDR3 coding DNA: TGCAGTGCTCCCCCGCCGCAGTTCACCTACGAGCAGTACTTC.